The clone carrying this TCR beta chain was observed a few times. Each CDR3 protein gets one entry after TCRdb re-called the 5' RACE reads with MiXCR. The sample records 300,000 to 350,000 distinct CDR3 sequences, over 8.5% being singletons. The sample originates from a study of T cells after yellow fever vaccination. This sequence originates from a man aged 18 to 29 who received the YFV17D yellow fever vaccine. The specimen was CD4+ T cells sorted from PBMCs, collected 45 days after the yellow fever booster vaccination.

CDR3 coding DNA: TGCAGTGCTAGAGATCTGGATACCCAGTACTTC. This gives the protein CSARDLDTQYF. The chain joins TRBV20-1 to TRBJ2-5; D not certain. This CDR3 has 11 amino acids. The V end lost 0 bases, the J end lost 8 bases, and 7 bases lay between the germline ends. Germline V gene sequence: CDR1 DFQATT, CDR2 SNEGSKA (reference sequence).